The following is a T cell receptor beta chain sequence with its context. By how much of the sample it makes up, this clone is medium-sized (0.01 to 0.1%). The target of this receptor is not known. The sample holds no much larger clone one base away, and base qualities are not on file. Ends trimmed: V by 6 bases, J by 6 bases; bases unmatched to a gene: 8. The CDR3 sequence holds 13 residues, the cysteine and phenylalanine included. Only the CDR3 DNA is retained, 39 bases long and in frame from the first base. In the germline V gene, CDR1 corresponds to MNHEY and CDR2 to SVGAGI. This specimen belongs to a study of cytomegalovirus exposure and HLA in healthy donors (dated by TCRdb to about 2017). Notes on the research overall: According to an earlier analysis of around 600 of the donors, about 190 million T cells yielded 90 million to 130 million unique TCR beta sequences and about 300 Gb of sequence data. An early release that covered roughly 600 HLA-typed donors contained approximately 300 gigabases of sequencing data and about 93 million unique TCR sequences. The study profiled the T cell repertoires of hundreds of subjects by immunosequencing and related them to cytomegalovirus serostatus. To predict cytomegalovirus infection status, the study combined high-throughput TCR immunosequencing, statistical association of individual TCRs with disease status, and machine learning. Because of strong linkage in the cohort, 4 to 6 DR-DQ haplotypes were treated as single units for association and clustering. In a later genetic analysis, genome-wide SNP genotypes for about 65% of the roughly 700 donors were used, and that subset was treated as a discovery cohort. Typing coverage differed by locus: A, B, C, DRB1 and DQB1 were typed in roughly 620-630 donors, DQA1 in 522, DPA1 in roughly 590, and DPB1 in around 490. On average, about 240,000 unique TCR beta nucleotide sequences were sequenced per donor among 398 genotyped donors of the cohort, with around 19% of those sequences being non-productive. To decide whether each TCR beta V gene segment behaved as functional or pseudogenic, an earlier analysis of some 600 of the donors relied on high-throughput TCR beta sequencing. The genetic ancestry cluster associated with self-reported Caucasian donors included around four fifths of the roughly 410 genotyped donors. Donor age, sex, ethnicity and CMV serostatus were collected together with the repertoire data. All discovery cohort repertoires had been generated on a single sequencing platform. Both class I and class II loci were covered by HLA typing, at four-digit resolution. The study aimed to test whether signatures of past pathogen exposure could be identified by cataloging public T cell receptors. A later analysis re-examined previously published TCR beta repertoires from 600 to 700 donors and added high-resolution HLA genotyping to investigate patterns of TCR occurrence. Along with the roughly 700-subject first cohort, a separate validation cohort of more than 90 different subjects was used. Rather than drawing on any new phenotypic data, the later analysis identified candidate immune exposures from TCR beta sequences and the way those sequences occurred across donors. Summary of the overall study and its limitations: CMV serostatus was the only immune exposure information available for the cohort. According to a later analysis, parvovirus B19, influenza, CMV and Epstein-Barr virus appeared linked to several top co-occurrence clusters. Correlated functional status among segregating V segments might reflect linkage disequilibrium, but an unknown experimental factor could not be ruled out. According to a later genetic analysis, donors in an Asian-associated ancestry cluster had fewer N-insertions in productive TCRs than the roughly 700-donor mean. The study gave a list of more than 150 TCR beta chains associated with cytomegalovirus. An earlier analysis of approximately 530 of the donors showed that most TCR beta V segments appeared in productive rearrangements either about 87% or about 30% of the time, which broadly matched IMGT annotations. In a later genetic analysis, a missense DCLRE1C variant was associated with V-gene and J-gene trimming of TCR beta chains, and the association was replicated in an independent cohort. The sequencing pipeline was judged likely to have produced a cluster of highly shared sequence variants as a technical artifact. A later analysis found that TCR association rates varied across HLA loci, with DRB1 alleles showing the most associated TCRs and HLA-C alleles the fewest. Presence/absence analyses assumed roughly uniform sequencing depth across donors, an assumption that may not hold. Specific HLA alleles were associated with 15,000 to 20,000 TCR beta sequences at a false discovery rate of 0.05 in a later analysis. The 87-base-pair reads could not distinguish some IMGT-functional V segments, including TRBV6-2 and TRBV6-3, so those segments were excluded. A later analysis found that HLA-associated TCR beta chains were more clonally expanded and had lower generation probabilities than equally common non-associated chains. In a later analysis, most CMV-associated TCR beta chains were found to appear HLA-restricted, with HLA associations seemingly driven largely by CMV exposure. In this cohort, only TCR beta chains were sequenced, and detectable features were limited by the absence of alpha or paired-chain data. When HLA alleles, especially DR and DQ, strongly co-occurred, TCR associations were difficult to assign to individual alleles. In both the original and validation cohorts, the classifier was reported to diagnose cytomegalovirus status with high specificity and sensitivity. The earlier analysis of nearly 600 of the donors excluded over 15 rarely observed V segments, including chromosome 9 orphons, because counts were too low. A further reported finding was that TCR beta sequences accurately predicted the HLA-A and HLA-B alleles for most subjects in the first cohort. It was suggested by the authors that the approach could potentially be generalized to other disease states and immunological phenotypes. Three of the identified cytomegalovirus-associated TCR beta chains were confirmed in vitro to be specific for cytomegalovirus antigens. While some public TCRs were present in many individuals, most TCR sequences turned up only very rarely across donors. Because some donors lacked HLA typing at each locus, the association tests relied only on the typed subset.

The library came from the immunoSEQ multiplex PCR assay. For the multiplex PCR, a mixture combining 60 forward primers for TCR Vbeta segments and 13 reverse primers for TCR Jbeta segments was used. The CDR3 region of rearranged TCR beta genes was amplified from genomic DNA with a multiplex PCR assay. On the Illumina HiSeq System, the amplified TCR beta libraries were sequenced as 87-base-pair reads. Per the source publication's procedure: Across the roughly 640 repertoires, a later analysis counted 75 million to 90 million unique TCR beta chains, about 10 million of which were shared by at least two donors. Raw reads were error-corrected and collapsed into unique sequences by a nearest-neighbor algorithm in which closely related sequences were merged to remove PCR and sequencing errors. To assign V, D and J gene segments, CDR3 sequences were aligned to IMGT reference sequences. For a sequence to be retained, a match of at least six nucleotides was required to both a V gene segment and a J gene segment. A rearrangement was called productive if the CDR3 had no stop codons and remained in frame with V and J, and every other rearrangement was called non-productive. Following IMGT convention, CDR3 was defined as the stretch from the second conserved V-encoded cysteine up to the conserved J-encoded phenylalanine. The earlier analysis of 550 to 650 of the donors excluded any sequence lacking an unambiguous match to a single V gene segment. In an earlier analysis of approximately 610 of the donors, V segments were called functional above 56.7% productive rearrangements and were called segregating when the between-donor standard deviation exceeded 5%. A statistical classification framework was built for diagnosing cytomegalovirus status from the catalog of TCR beta chain sequences. In a later analysis, V and J genes were assigned by comparing TCR nucleotide sequences against IMGT/GENE-DB human TR gene sequences. Using the TCRdist pipeline, a later analysis assigned CDR3 sequences along with most-parsimonious VDJ recombination scenarios. In a later analysis, each TCR beta chain was defined by its CDR3 amino acid sequence together with its V-gene family, and reads without a unique V-gene family were excluded. In a later analysis, 500 to 650 highly shared, low-generation-probability nucleotide sequences were removed to address suspected cross-contamination and a sequencing artifact. For each public chain, a later analysis derived a clonal expansion index from normalized ranks of inferred template counts within each repertoire. In a later analysis, generation probabilities were computed with a VDJ recombination model fitted to out-of-frame rearrangements, and the resulting probabilities were checked against IGoR. In a later analysis, hypergeometric tests were used to score TCR-TCR, TCR-HLA and TCR-CMV co-occurrence, with a repertoire-size bias correction applied to TCR pairs. In a later analysis, false discovery rates were estimated by permuting HLA or CMV assignments 20 times. In a later analysis, co-occurring TCRs were grouped using DBSCAN, with TCRdist sequence similarity added in when clustering inside HLA-allele-positive subsets. For co-occurrence clustering, repertoires with fewer than 30,000 or more than 120,000 public chains were excluded, along with five repertoires with anomalous nucleotide sharing. TCRdb's version of the immuneACCESS table is confined to in-frame rearrangements and falls short of the full clone set. An unresolved V gene accounts for under half of the shortfall where checked; the remainder is of unknown origin. V, J and clone size derive from that table, while D and trimming were established from the DNA sequence. The sample has approximately 120,000 clones on record, over 75% of them singletons. In total, the top ten clones hold 1.2% of the sample.

The cohort comprised 670 or so healthy bone marrow donors. At the time of sampling, every cohort member was nominally healthy, though immune exposures that went unrecorded were likely present. The donor tested CMV seronegative and was one of the 352 seronegative cohort members. A peripheral blood sample was collected from each donor, and TCR beta sequencing was performed on peripheral blood mononuclear cells. Genomic DNA was extracted from the blood cell samples with the Qiagen DNeasy Blood Extraction Kit. Sequences were obtained from PBMCs. The rearranged chain carries TRBV6-5 and TRBJ2-7; 7 bases in the middle match TRBD1. The sequence was obtained from a middle-aged man in good health and CMV-seronegative. This receptor carries the CDR3 CASSTGAGGEQYF. The nucleotides are TGTGCCAGCAGCACAGGGGCGGGCGGCGAGCAGTACTTC.